This is a list of T cell receptor beta chains from one sample in a study of shared clonotypes between healthy human individuals. Sequencing was performed with immunoSEQ multiplex PCR; in TCRdb, only in-frame clones are kept and a portion is missing. The data hold about 2.1 million clones, with approximately 94% observed a single time. The sequenced sample consisted of naive CD8+ T cells from PBMCs. The receptors were gathered from a man between 18 and 29 years old in good health. Some clones in this sample may be carry-over from other donors' samples. The CDR3 runs from the conserved cysteine through the conserved F or W. A D gene is named only where the DNA matches it firmly. Not every row has a clone size; where given, it reads once, few, many or a size class.

size	J	D	V	CDR3	DNA
-	TRBJ2-7	-	TRBV30	CALTSDYEQYF	TGTGCCCTTACAAGCGACTACGAGCAGTACTTC
once	TRBJ2-7	-	TRBV7-9	CASSFSGYEQYF	TGTGCCAGCAGCTTCTCAGGCTACGAGCAGTACTTC
-	TRBJ1-2	TRBD1	TRBV19	CASSIGQGVLGGYTF	TGTGCCAGTAGTATAGGTCAGGGGGTTCTAGGCGGCTACACCTTC
-	TRBJ2-7	-	TRBV28	CASSFGFGTSHEQYF	TGTGCCAGCAGTTTCGGGTTCGGGACTTCCCACGAGCAGTACTTC
-	TRBJ1-1	TRBD1	TRBV14	CASRPNRGMDEAFF	TGTGCCAGCAGGCCAAACAGGGGGATGGATGAAGCTTTCTTT
-	TRBJ2-5	-	TRBV29-1	CSVGGRSRLVGEETQYF	TGCAGCGTTGGGGGGAGGTCCCGACTAGTGGGGGAAGAGACCCAGTACTTC
-	TRBJ1-1	-	TRBV5-1	CASSFRGGTEAFF	TGCGCCAGCAGCTTTCGAGGGGGGACTGAAGCTTTCTTT
once	TRBJ2-7	TRBD1	TRBV11-2	CASQGTATYEQYF	TGTGCCAGCCAAGGGACAGCTACCTACGAGCAGTACTTC
-	TRBJ2-2	-	TRBV30	CAWSPGSVNTGELFF	TGTGCCTGGAGTCCCGGTAGCGTAAACACCGGGGAGCTGTTTTTT
-	TRBJ2-7	TRBD1	TRBV27	CASSRTPGIGFRQGGSYEQYF	TGTGCCAGCAGTCGTACGCCTGGGATCGGTTTTAGACAGGGGGGCTCCTACGAGCAGTACTTC
-	TRBJ2-2	-	TRBV9	CASSEPTGSANTGELFF	TGTGCCAGCAGCGAACCTACTGGTTCCGCGAACACCGGGGAGCTGTTTTTT
-	TRBJ2-7	TRBD2	TRBV19	CASRLRLAGAYEQYF	TGTGCCAGTAGATTGAGACTAGCGGGTGCCTACGAGCAGTACTTC
-	TRBJ2-6	-	TRBV6-6	CASRTGRSGANVLTF	TGTGCCAGCAGAACAGGGCGCTCTGGGGCCAACGTCCTGACTTTC
-	TRBJ1-1	TRBD1	TRBV19	CASSAIGRGTMNTEAFF	TGTGCCAGTAGTGCAATAGGCAGGGGGACCATGAACACTGAAGCTTTCTTT